The present T cell receptor (beta chain) was sequenced within a study of blood T cell repertoires in COVID-19. Produced via immunoSEQ multiplex PCR; TCRdb's table is partial and in-frame only. This table has roughly 140,000 clones, approximately 80% appearing once. The V gene's germline CDR1 is SGHTA and CDR2 FQGNSA. The CDR3 spans 15 residues. J was trimmed by 6 bases and V by 1 base; bases with no gene match: 5. Material: peripheral blood. This chain joins TRBV7-2 and TRBJ2-1, with 8 bases lining up with TRBD2. The sequence was collected from a woman between 50 and 59 years old with acute or convalescent COVID-19. CDR3 sequence (DNA): TGTGCCAGCAGCTTAGACCTAGCGGGTTCCAATGAGCAGTTCTTC. It encodes CASSLDLAGSNEQFF. Complete variable domain (other parts from reference TRBV7-2 and TRBJ2-1): GAGVSQSPSNKVTEKGKDVELRCDPISGHTALYWYRQSLGQGLEFLIYFQGNSAPDKSGLPSDRFSAERTGGSVSTLTIQRTQQEDSAVYLCASSLDLAGSNEQFFGPGTRLTVL.